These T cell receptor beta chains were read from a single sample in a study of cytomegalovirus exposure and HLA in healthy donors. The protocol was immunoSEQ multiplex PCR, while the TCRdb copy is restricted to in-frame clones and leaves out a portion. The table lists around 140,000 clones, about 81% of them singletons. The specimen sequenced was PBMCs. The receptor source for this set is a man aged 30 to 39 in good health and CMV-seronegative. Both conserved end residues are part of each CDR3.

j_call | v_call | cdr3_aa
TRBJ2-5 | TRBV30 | CARGTSGGRGETQYF
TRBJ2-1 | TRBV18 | CASSLSFTSGGLYNEQFF
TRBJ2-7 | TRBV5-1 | CASSLGDYEQYF
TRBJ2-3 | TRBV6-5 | CASREAGTDTQYF
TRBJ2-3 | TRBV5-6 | CASSLVKRGGNTQYF
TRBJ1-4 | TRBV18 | CASSPAGANNEKLFF
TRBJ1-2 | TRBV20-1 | CSAWGVGGYTF
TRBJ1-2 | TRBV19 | CASSRRVGQDSYGYTF
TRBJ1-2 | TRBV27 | CARRGAGGYTF
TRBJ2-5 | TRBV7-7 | CASSLTGGMETQYF
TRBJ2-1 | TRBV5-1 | CASSLGGSKGNEQFF
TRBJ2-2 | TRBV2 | CASSESGFGTGELFF
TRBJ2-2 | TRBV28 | CASSLRGARATGELFF
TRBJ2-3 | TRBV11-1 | CASSKGLLTDTQYF
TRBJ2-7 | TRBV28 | CASSPLAGRPYEQYF
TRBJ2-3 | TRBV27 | CASSFLLSSGVSTDTQYF
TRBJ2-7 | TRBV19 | CASRLSGADNYEQYF
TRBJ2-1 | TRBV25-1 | CASSDLAGRHNEQFF
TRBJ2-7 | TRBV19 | CASRPGHHSYEQYF
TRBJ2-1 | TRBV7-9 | CASSPRTKYNEQFF
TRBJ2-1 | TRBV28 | CASSLYYRGSYNEQFF
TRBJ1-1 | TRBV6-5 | CASSSPGEGNTEAFF
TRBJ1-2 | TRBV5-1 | CASSLRAGGDGYTF
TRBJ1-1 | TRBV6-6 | CASSSPGQGSEAFF